Here is one T cell receptor (beta chain) with its context. V was pared by 2 bases and J by 7 bases, with 8 bases of the junction left unmatched. There are 15 residues in the CDR3. Germline V gives CDR1 LNHDA, CDR2 SQIVND (reference sequence). These data originate in a study of blood T cell repertoires in COVID-19. TCRdb's copy holds only in-frame clones and misses some; the assay was immunoSEQ multiplex PCR. The top ten clones hold 6.5% of a sample with around 190,000 clones, around 77% of them seen once. The TCR originated in a man between 70 and 80 years old with active or convalescent COVID-19. The sample was peripheral blood. V and J are TRBV19 and TRBJ2-1; 7 nucleotides match TRBD2. The CDR3 coding sequence is TGTGCCAGTAGTATAACCCCCGGCGGGGGAAATGAGCAGTTCTTC. This sequence encodes CASSITPGGGNEQFF.